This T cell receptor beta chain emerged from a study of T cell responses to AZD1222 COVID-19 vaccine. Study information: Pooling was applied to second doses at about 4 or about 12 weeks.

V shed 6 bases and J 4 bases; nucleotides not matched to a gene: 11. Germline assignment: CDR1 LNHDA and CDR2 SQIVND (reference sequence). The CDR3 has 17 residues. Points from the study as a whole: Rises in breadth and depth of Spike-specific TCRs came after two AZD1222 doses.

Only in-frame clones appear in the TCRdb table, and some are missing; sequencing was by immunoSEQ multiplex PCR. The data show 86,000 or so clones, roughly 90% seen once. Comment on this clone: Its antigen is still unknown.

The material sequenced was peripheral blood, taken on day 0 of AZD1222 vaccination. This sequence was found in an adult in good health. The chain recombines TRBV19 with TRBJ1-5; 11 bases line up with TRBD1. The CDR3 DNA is TGTGCCAGTAGCCCAAGGACAGGGGGCGTTCGTAATCAGCCCCAGCATTTT. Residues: CASSPRTGGVRNQPQHF.